A selection of T cell receptor beta chains follows, all from one sample in a study of CD8+ T cells in alopecia areata. Method: immunoSEQ multiplex PCR; TCRdb's copy keeps in-frame clones and lacks some. The sample consists of more than 150,000 clones, 40% to 65% of them appearing once. This sample comprised CD8+ T cells sorted from blood, obtained at week 0. The receptor source for this set is a human donor with alopecia areata. The CDR3 runs from the conserved cysteine through the conserved F or W. The order of the fields is clone size, J gene, D gene, CDR3 length, V gene, CDR3 protein, CDR3 DNA. The D gene is left open where the match is weak. Clone size, where shown, is once, few, many, or a class for clones that have expanded.

abundance: NA; j_gene: TRBJ2-2; d_gene: NA; len: 15; v_gene: TRBV4-3; CDR3aa: CASSQDVGNTGELFF; CDR3nt: TGCGCCAGCAGCCAAGATGTAGGGAACACCGGGGAGCTGTTTTTT
abundance: NA; j_gene: TRBJ2-7; d_gene: TRBD2; len: 15; v_gene: TRBV2; CDR3aa: CASRTSGGQPYEQYF; CDR3nt: TGTGCCAGCAGGACTAGCGGGGGGCAACCCTACGAGCAGTACTTC
abundance: NA; j_gene: TRBJ2-3; d_gene: NA; len: 13; v_gene: TRBV11-2; CDR3aa: CASSLEGPDTQYF; CDR3nt: TGTGCCAGCAGCTTAGAGGGGCCAGATACGCAGTATTTT
abundance: few; j_gene: TRBJ2-4; d_gene: TRBD2; len: 17; v_gene: TRBV18; CDR3aa: CASSPVGGAQKSNIQYF; CDR3nt: TGTGCCAGCTCACCAGTCGGGGGGGCACAAAAATCTAACATTCAGTACTTC
abundance: few; j_gene: TRBJ1-4; d_gene: TRBD1; len: 13; v_gene: TRBV19; CDR3aa: CARNRGLDEKLFF; CDR3nt: TGTGCCAGGAACAGGGGGCTCGATGAAAAACTGTTTTTT
abundance: few; j_gene: TRBJ2-6; d_gene: NA; len: 16; v_gene: TRBV19; CDR3aa: CASNLGRGSGANVLTF; CDR3nt: TGTGCCAGTAACCTTGGGCGAGGATCTGGGGCCAACGTCCTGACTTTC
abundance: NA; j_gene: TRBJ1-2; d_gene: NA; len: 12; v_gene: TRBV30; CDR3aa: CAWRGRGYGYTF; CDR3nt: TGTGCCTGGAGGGGAAGGGGCTATGGCTACACCTTC
abundance: NA; j_gene: TRBJ1-1; d_gene: TRBD1; len: 12; v_gene: TRBV30; CDR3aa: CAWSDGQGEAFF; CDR3nt: TGTGCCTGGAGTGATGGACAGGGAGAAGCTTTCTTT
abundance: NA; j_gene: TRBJ1-4; d_gene: NA; len: 15; v_gene: TRBV6-5; CDR3aa: CASSSRGATNEKLFF; CDR3nt: TGTGCCAGCAGTTCCCGCGGAGCAACTAATGAAAAACTGTTTTTT
abundance: few; j_gene: TRBJ1-1; d_gene: NA; len: 13; v_gene: TRBV7-2; CDR3aa: CASSPLERTEAFF; CDR3nt: TGTGCCAGCAGCCCCCTGGAAAGAACTGAAGCTTTCTTT
abundance: NA; j_gene: TRBJ1-5; d_gene: TRBD1; len: 13; v_gene: TRBV6-5; CDR3aa: CASRGQGDQPQHF; CDR3nt: TGTGCCAGCAGGGGACAGGGGGATCAGCCCCAGCATTTT
abundance: NA; j_gene: TRBJ1-5; d_gene: NA; len: 13; v_gene: TRBV19; CDR3aa: CASTGGGREPQHF; CDR3nt: TGTGCCAGTACCGGGGGGGGCAGGGAGCCCCAGCATTTT
abundance: NA; j_gene: TRBJ1-2; d_gene: TRBD1; len: 16; v_gene: TRBV7-9; CDR3aa: CASSPGTGGAFYGYTF; CDR3nt: TGTGCCAGCAGCCCCGGGACAGGGGGCGCGTTCTATGGCTACACCTTC
abundance: NA; j_gene: TRBJ2-2; d_gene: TRBD2; len: 17; v_gene: TRBV7-8; CDR3aa: CASSLGTSGVNTGELFF; CDR3nt: TGTGCCAGCAGCTTAGGGACTAGCGGGGTGAACACCGGGGAGCTGTTTTTT
abundance: few; j_gene: TRBJ2-7; d_gene: NA; len: 14; v_gene: TRBV10-1; CDR3aa: CASSDDGEGYEQYF; CDR3nt: TGCGCCAGCAGTGATGACGGGGAAGGGTACGAGCAGTACTTC
abundance: few; j_gene: TRBJ1-2; d_gene: NA; len: 14; v_gene: TRBV29-1; CDR3aa: CSVVPEKPNYGYTF; CDR3nt: TGCAGCGTTGTTCCCGAAAAACCTAACTATGGCTACACCTTC
abundance: NA; j_gene: TRBJ2-6; d_gene: TRBD1; len: 15; v_gene: TRBV6-5; CDR3aa: CASSTGDPGANVLTF; CDR3nt: TGTGCCAGCAGTACAGGGGATCCAGGGGCCAACGTCCTGACTTTC
abundance: few; j_gene: TRBJ1-2; d_gene: NA; len: 15; v_gene: TRBV19; CDR3aa: CASSSRQDLLYGYTF; CDR3nt: TGTGCCAGTAGTTCCAGACAGGACCTACTTTATGGCTACACCTTC
abundance: NA; j_gene: TRBJ1-1; d_gene: NA; len: 14; v_gene: TRBV5-1; CDR3aa: CASRRSGSDTEAFF; CDR3nt: TGCGCCAGCAGAAGGTCAGGTTCCGACACTGAAGCTTTCTTT
abundance: few; j_gene: TRBJ1-2; d_gene: NA; len: 16; v_gene: TRBV23-1; CDR3aa: CASSRTQGLPDYGYTF; CDR3nt: TGCGCCAGCAGTCGCACACAGGGCCTCCCGGACTATGGCTACACCTTC
abundance: NA; j_gene: TRBJ2-2; d_gene: NA; len: 13; v_gene: TRBV5-5; CDR3aa: CASSQKNTGELFF; CDR3nt: TGTGCCAGCAGCCAAAAAAACACCGGGGAGCTGTTTTTT
abundance: many; j_gene: TRBJ2-7; d_gene: TRBD2; len: 13; v_gene: TRBV7-9; CDR3aa: CASSLVSGGEQYF; CDR3nt: TGTGCCAGCAGCTTAGTTAGCGGGGGAGAGCAGTACTTC
abundance: NA; j_gene: TRBJ1-6; d_gene: TRBD1; len: 16; v_gene: TRBV7-2; CDR3aa: CASSQRGQGSNSPLHF; CDR3nt: TGTGCCAGCAGCCAACGTGGACAGGGTAGTAATTCACCCCTCCACTTT